Sequencing of this T cell receptor beta chain was carried out in a study of metastatic and nonmetastatic thyroid tumors (dated by TCRdb to the early 2020s). General notes on the study: Repertoires from peripheral blood and from tumor or nodule tissue samples of malignant and benign thyroid patients were compared. Here is what the overall study found, with its caveats: TCR beta diversity was reported as significantly higher in malignant tumors than in benign nodules, in both blood and tumor samples.

No treatment had been received by any patient before thyroid surgery. Using T-cell receptor beta sequencing, the researchers looked back retrospectively at clinical samples from patients, gathered between about 2012 and 2019. The CDR3 has 12 amino acids, counting the end cysteine and phenylalanine. The sequence is cut down to CDR3 DNA, 36 bases in frame from base 1. V is pared back by 5 bases and J by 6 bases, with 8 bases lying between the germline termini. The germline V gene yields MNHNS for CDR1 and SASEGT for CDR2. This clone was seen at least ten times. There is no known antigen for this receptor. One base away there is no much larger clone; base qualities are not given. Receptor libraries were prepared by PCR. The instrument was an Illumina HiSeq 4000. High-throughput sequencing was used to profile the TCR beta-chain CDR3 region of every patient. As for how the authors treated the data: CDR3 differences across clinicopathological groups were used to build a classifier for discriminating distant-metastatic papillary thyroid cancer patients. To measure repertoire diversity the researchers used the Shannon index, while the Morisita-Horn index served to gauge how similar the tumor and blood repertoires were. The raw public reads went through TCRdb reprocessing: fastp at Q25, MiXCR clone calling, in-frame beta chains kept. The V and J calls here are based on TCRdb, not the publication. The sample table shows about 31,000 clones, and 15% to 20% are seen once. Less than 25% of the sample belongs to the ten largest clones.

The chain was built from TRBV6-1 and TRBJ1-5; TRBD1 is a possible D gene, resting on 5 matching bases. The receptor was isolated from a female donor with papillary thyroid cancer or a benign thyroid nodule (not recorded which). Some clones in this sample may be carry-over from other donors' samples. Sequenced sample: blood. CDR3 region: CASSRQGQPQHF. The sequence in DNA is TGTGCCAGCAGTCGGCAGGGTCAGCCCCAGCATTTT.